This is a list of T cell receptor beta chains from one sample in a study of control samples from healthy donors and cancer patients. Sequencing was performed with immunoSEQ multiplex PCR; in TCRdb, only in-frame clones are kept and a portion is missing. The sample includes more than 75,000 clones, about 90% seen only once; the top ten take less than 7%. The sequenced material came from blood. These receptors were collected from a man aged 45-65 years in good health. Both conserved end residues are part of each CDR3. The D gene is left open where the match is weak. The listing skips clone size in some rows; elsewhere it reads once, few, many or a size class.

>-|-|TRBJ2-2|TRBV15
TGTGCCACCAGCAGAGGTGGGAGCGCGAACACCGGGGAGCTGTTTTTT
CATSRGGSANTGELFF
>-|-|TRBJ2-1|TRBV5-6
TGTGCCAGCAGCCCCCAGGGGGGGAGCTCCTACAATGAGCAGTTCTTC
CASSPQGGSSYNEQFF
>few|-|TRBJ2-3|TRBV11-2
TGTGCCAGCAGCTTATTCGGGGGCTTCGGCACAGATACGCAGTATTTT
CASSLFGGFGTDTQYF
>-|-|TRBJ1-3|TRBV6-5
TGTGCCAGCAGTTACGGTATGCCCTCTGGAAACACCATATATTTT
CASSYGMPSGNTIYF
>-|-|TRBJ1-1|TRBV5-1
TGCGCCAGCAGCGAACAGCTGAACACTGAAGCTTTCTTT
CASSEQLNTEAFF
>-|-|TRBJ2-7|TRBV2
TGTGCCAGCATTTCACAGGGAACATCCTACGAGCAGTACTTC
CASISQGTSYEQYF
>-|-|TRBJ1-6|TRBV10-2
TGCGCCAGCAGTGAGTCATCGCGACGGAATTCACCCCTCCACTTT
CASSESSRRNSPLHF
>-|-|TRBJ1-1|TRBV9
TGTGCCAGCAGCGTTCAGCCGGGCAGGAACACTGAAGCTTTCTTT
CASSVQPGRNTEAFF
>-|-|TRBJ2-7|TRBV7-2
TGTGCCAGCAGCCTGTTCGGAAGGGATAGAGAGCAGTACTTC
CASSLFGRDREQYF
>-|-|TRBJ1-4|TRBV7-9
TGTGCCAGCAGCCCCGGGACGAATAATGAAAAACTGTTTTTT
CASSPGTNNEKLFF
>-|-|TRBJ1-2|TRBV2
TGTGCCAGCAGTGACGGGAAGCCTCCTGCCATGACCTTC
CASSDGKPPAMTF
>-|-|TRBJ2-1|TRBV13
TGTGCCAGCAGCCCCGGTGAGGGGCGGAATGAGCAGTTCTTC
CASSPGEGRNEQFF
>-|TRBD2|TRBJ2-2|TRBV28
TGTGCCAGCAGTTTAAGCGGGACCAACACCGGGGAGCTGTTTTTT
CASSLSGTNTGELFF
>-|-|TRBJ2-3|TRBV6-6
TGTGCCAGCAGTTACGATCGAGCGGACACAGATACGCAGTATTTT
CASSYDRADTDTQYF
>-|TRBD1|TRBJ1-1|TRBV25-1
TGTGCCAGCAGTGAAAGGGACAGGGACACTGAAGCTTTCTTT
CASSERDRDTEAFF
>-|-|TRBJ2-7|TRBV29-1
TGCAGCGTTTATGTGCAGAGCTCCTACGAGCAGTACTTC
CSVYVQSSYEQYF
>-|TRBD1|TRBJ1-5|TRBV19
TGTGCCAGTAGTTGGGACAGGGGGCCCAATCAGCCCCAGCATTTT
CASSWDRGPNQPQHF
>-|TRBD1|TRBJ1-2|TRBV15
TGTGCCACCAGCAGAGAGGACAGGGGCTATGGCTACACCTTC
CATSREDRGYGYTF
>-|-|TRBJ1-2|TRBV29-1
TGCAGCGTCGCGGGACAAAATGGCTACACCTTC
CSVAGQNGYTF
>-|-|TRBJ2-7|TRBV19
TGTGCCAGTAGTAGCCACAGGGGAGGAAGGTACGAGCAGTACTTC
CASSSHRGGRYEQYF
>-|TRBD2|TRBJ2-7|TRBV11-2
TGTGCCAGCAGCTTATCCTTGGCTAGCGGCGCCTACGAGCAGTACTTC
CASSLSLASGAYEQYF
>-|TRBD2|TRBJ2-3|TRBV2
TGTGCCAGCCAGCTAGGCGGGGGGCGGGATTCTACGCAGTATTTT
CASQLGGGRDSTQYF
>-|TRBD1|TRBJ1-5|TRBV7-2
TGTGCCAGCAGCTCCCAGGGGGCAGTGGGTCAGCCCCAGCATTTT
CASSSQGAVGQPQHF
>-|-|TRBJ2-1|TRBV11-3
TGTGCCAGCAGCTCCGGGCGGGGGCCCAATGAGCAGTTCTTC
CASSSGRGPNEQFF
>-|-|TRBJ2-7|TRBV11-3
TGTGCCAGCAGCTTAGCGGGCCGTTCCTACGAGCAGTACTTC
CASSLAGRSYEQYF
>few|TRBD1|TRBJ2-3|TRBV24-1
TGTGCCACCAGTGACATACAGGGGTTGGCAGATACGCAGTATTTT
CATSDIQGLADTQYF
>once|-|TRBJ1-5|TRBV30
TGTGCCTGGAGTGGGGGGGCCCTCAATCAGCCCCAGCATTTT
CAWSGGALNQPQHF
>-|-|TRBJ2-1|TRBV5-1
TGCGCCAGCAGCCGGAATAGCGGGACAGAGAATGAGCAGTTCTTC
CASSRNSGTENEQFF
>-|-|TRBJ2-7|TRBV29-1
TGCAGCGTTGAGGGCCGCTCCTACGAGCAGTACTTC
CSVEGRSYEQYF
>-|-|TRBJ1-1|TRBV19
TGTGCCAGTAGTCCGGGCCCTGCGACTGAAGCTTTCTTT
CASSPGPATEAFF
>many|-|TRBJ1-2|TRBV7-9
TGTGCCAGCAGCTTGGGGAACTATGGCTACACCTTC
CASSLGNYGYTF
>-|TRBD1|TRBJ2-1|TRBV6-6
TGTGCCAGCAGTTACGGGGGACAGGGCTACAATGAGCAGTTCTTC
CASSYGGQGYNEQFF
>-|-|TRBJ2-5|TRBV21-1
TGTGCCAGCAGCAAAAGGGCGAGGGGAGGAGAGACCCAGTACTTC
CASSKRARGGETQYF
>-|-|TRBJ2-5|TRBV3-1/TRBV3-2
TGTGCCAGCAGCTATTGTATTCTTTCTTTCTCTGAGACCCAGTACTTC
CASSYCILSFSETQYF
>-|TRBD2|TRBJ2-1|TRBV11-2
TGTGCCAGCAGCTTAGCACTAGCGCCTTGGAATGAGCAGTTCTTC
CASSLALAPWNEQFF
>-|TRBD1|TRBJ2-7|TRBV24-1
TGTGCCACCAGTGCGGGGCCGACAGGGTCAGAGGAGCAGTACTTC
CATSAGPTGSEEQYF
>-|TRBD1|TRBJ1-5|TRBV27
TGTGCCAGCAGGAGCTGGGACAGGGGGCCGGGTCAGCCCCAGCATTTT
CASRSWDRGPGQPQHF
>-|-|TRBJ1-5|TRBV6-5
TGTGCCAGCAGCAGAGGTAGCAATCAGCCCCAGCATTTT
CASSRGSNQPQHF
>-|-|TRBJ2-7|TRBV5-4
TGTGCCAGCAGCCGTGCCGGGTCTCAGTGGGGCGAGCAGTACTTC
CASSRAGSQWGEQYF
>-|TRBD2|TRBJ2-2|TRBV9
TGTGCCAGCAGCGTAGAGGCTAGCGGGGGGGCCACCGGGGAGCTGTTTTTT
CASSVEASGGATGELFF
>-|-|TRBJ2-1|TRBV7-8
TGTGCCAGCAGCTTAACAGACGACTACAATGAGCAGTTCTTC
CASSLTDDYNEQFF
>-|-|TRBJ1-5|TRBV19
TGTGCCAGTAGTATTGGGGGGAACGTACAGCCCCAGCATTTT
CASSIGGNVQPQHF
>-|-|TRBJ1-3|TRBV5-1
TGCGCCAGCAAAGACACTAGCTCTGGAAACACCATATATTTT
CASKDTSSGNTIYF
>-|-|TRBJ1-1|TRBV6-5
TGTGCCAGCTGGAACCGAAACACTGAAGCTTTCTTT
CASWNRNTEAFF
>-|-|TRBJ2-1|TRBV5-1
TGCGCCAGCAGCTCAGGACGTCAGTGGGATGAGCAGTTCTTC
CASSSGRQWDEQFF
>-|TRBD1|TRBJ2-7|TRBV27
TGTGCCAGCAGTTTGGGACAGGGGTGGAACGAGCAGTACTTC
CASSLGQGWNEQYF
>-|-|TRBJ1-1|TRBV29-1
TGCAGCGATTCGACAGGGAACACTGAAGCTTTCTTT
CSDSTGNTEAFF
>-|TRBD1|TRBJ1-1|TRBV7-8
TGTGCCAGCAGCGCCCGGGACAGGGGATCGAACACTGAAGCTTTCTTT
CASSARDRGSNTEAFF
>-|TRBD1|TRBJ1-1|TRBV27
TGTGCCAGCAGCATGTTATTGGGACAGATGAACACTGAAGCTTTCTTT
CASSMLLGQMNTEAFF
>-|TRBD2|TRBJ2-1|TRBV10-3
TGTGCCATGGGACTAGGGGATGAGCAGTTCTTC
CAMGLGDEQFF
>-|-|TRBJ1-1|TRBV6-5
TGTGCCAGCAGTTACTCGACGGGACAGAACACTGAAGCTTTCTTT
CASSYSTGQNTEAFF
>-|-|TRBJ2-1|TRBV9
TGTGCCAGCAGCGTAGCACCGGGGTCCTACAATGAGCAGTTCTTC
CASSVAPGSYNEQFF
>-|TRBD1|TRBJ1-2|TRBV3-1/TRBV3-2
TGTGCCAGCAGGGACCCCGGGACAGGGAAATATGGCTACACCTTC
CASRDPGTGKYGYTF
>-|TRBD1|TRBJ2-5|TRBV5-4
TGTGCCAGCAGCTCTGTTGGGACAGGGGCACGAGAGACCCAGTACTTC
CASSSVGTGARETQYF
>-|-|TRBJ2-1|TRBV14
TGTGCCAGCAGCCGCAGGCAGGGCAATGAGCAGTTCTTC
CASSRRQGNEQFF
>once|-|TRBJ2-5|TRBV19
TGTGCCAGTAGTATCAGGGGGGGGTACCAAGAGACCCAGTACTTC
CASSIRGGYQETQYF
>-|-|TRBJ1-2|TRBV14
TGTGCCAGCAGCCCGGAGACAGGCAGAACTAACTATGGCTACACCTTC
CASSPETGRTNYGYTF
>-|-|TRBJ1-2|TRBV28
TGTGCCAGCAGTTCGGGCGGAACTTACTATGGCTACACCTTC
CASSSGGTYYGYTF